This entry lists 16 T cell receptor beta chains sequenced from one sample in a study of metastatic and nonmetastatic thyroid tumors. Each patient came to thyroid surgery without any prior treatment (of any kind). TCRdb reanalyzed the PCR reads with MiXCR. The sample contains tens of thousands of clones, around 25% of which appear only once. Input material: blood. Every receptor here comes from a female donor with papillary thyroid cancer or a benign thyroid nodule (not recorded which). Some clones in this sample may be carry-over from other donors' samples.

This clone was seen repeatedly, ten times or more. The V call is TRBV5-6, the J call TRBJ1-5; TRBD1 matches at 7 bases. V lost 4 bases to trimming and J lost 3 bases; unmatched junction nucleotides: 4. This CDR3 is 14 amino acids long. Germline V gives CDR1 SGHDT, CDR2 YYEEEE. In DNA, the CDR3 is TGTGCCAGCAGCGGCGGGACAGTCAATCAGCCCCAGCATTTT. Amino acids: CASSGGTVNQPQHF.

This clone was detected a few times. V is TRBV19 and J is TRBJ2-7; maybe TRBD2 (5 bases). Germline V gene lookup returns CDR1 LNHDA and CDR2 SQIVND (reference sequence). Deletions cut 3 bases from V and 2 bases from J, with 11 bases between. The CDR3 extends over 14 amino acids. CDR3 in amino acids: CASSIGVYTYEQYF. CDR3 bases: TGTGCCAGTAGTATCGGGGTGTACACCTACGAGCAGTACTTC.

This clone was detected many times. V gene TRBV2 combines with J gene TRBJ2-2; D gene unclear. Germline-derived CDR1 and CDR2 are SNHLY and FYNNEI. CDR3 length: 13 amino acids. Trimming took off 2 bases at V and 6 bases at J, with 7 bases between the two ends. The CDR3 bases are TGTGCCAGCAGTGAAAGTGGGTCCGGGGAGCTGTTTTTT. It translates to CASSESGSGELFF.

About this clone itself: A junction boundary mismatches the germline segment, possibly from a read error. V gene TRBV6-1 combines with J gene TRBJ2-2; D possibly corresponds to TRBD2 (6 bases). There are 18 residues in the CDR3. Looked up from germline, CDR1 is MNHNS and CDR2 is SASEGT. CDR3 nucleotide sequence: TGTGCCAGCAGTGTAAATTCTGGGGGGAATTCCAACACCGGGGAGCCGTTTTTT. Protein: CASSVNSGGNSNTGEPFF.

This clone was picked up many times. In DNA form, the CDR3 reads TGTGCCAGCAGCCAGGGGTGGAAGACCCAGTACTTC. It encodes CASSQGWKTQYF. The V and J genes are TRBV3-1 and TRBJ2-5; D uncertain. The CDR3 is made up of 12 amino acids. The germline V gene has CDR1 LGHDT and CDR2 YNNKEL (reference sequence). Trimming shortened V by 3 bases and J by 6 bases, and 8 bases separated the two germline ends.

The V gene is TRBV3-1, the J gene TRBJ2-7, with D possibly matching TRBD1 (5 bases). The CDR3 covers 12 residues. Germline values: CDR1 LGHDT, CDR2 YNNKEL (reference sequence). The V end lost 8 bases, the J end lost 6 bases, and 14 bases lay between the germline ends. Written as DNA, the CDR3 is TGTGCCAGCCAAGGGGTTCCGGGCGAGCAGTACTTC. This translates into CASQGVPGEQYF.

In its sample, this clone was seen many times. This chain links TRBV11-3 with TRBJ2-1; TRBD1 matches 10 bases. Germline V CDR1 and CDR2: SGHNT, YENEEA. The CDR3 is made up of 15 amino acids. Trimming removed 0 bases from V and 6 bases from J; junction bases left unmatched: 2. DNA of the CDR3: TGTGCCAGCAGCTTAGATGGGACAGGGGTCAATGAGCAGTTCTTC. As protein: CASSLDGTGVNEQFF. Full variable domain (outside the CDR3, taken from reference TRBV11-3 and TRBJ2-1): EAGVVQSPRYKIIEKKQPVAFWCNPISGHNTLYWYLQNLGQGPELLIRYENEEAVDDSQLPKDRFSAERLKGVDSTLKIQPAELGDSAVYLCASSLDGTGVNEQFFGPGTRLTVL.

The V call is TRBV6-1, the J call TRBJ2-7; TRBD1 matches 8 bases. V gave up 0 bases and J gave up 4 bases; unmatched junction bases: 8. The germline V gene has CDR1 MNHNS and CDR2 SASEGT. CDR3 length equals 16 residues. The chain's CDR3 is CASSEAWQGAKYEQYF. CDR3 bases: TGTGCCAGCAGTGAAGCGTGGCAGGGGGCAAAGTACGAGCAGTACTTC.

This clone was seen many times. The chain employs TRBV11-3 and TRBJ2-1, with D unresolved. The V and J ends lost 3 bases and 10 bases respectively, with 7 bases between them. CDR3 size: 11 residues. Germline assignment: CDR1 SGHNT and CDR2 YENEEA. As DNA, the CDR3 is TGTGCCAGCAGCTTCGCGCGAGAGCAGTTCTTC. It encodes CASSFAREQFF.

This clone was seen more than once but under ten times. This CDR3 reads CASSLGQGGQPQHF. CDR3 sequence (DNA): TGTGCCAGCAGTTTAGGGCAGGGGGGTCAGCCCCAGCATTTT. This chain connects TRBV28 to TRBJ1-5; 7 bases agree with TRBD1. With V trimmed by 2 bases and J by 6 bases, 4 bases remained unmatched. CDR1 and CDR2 from the germline V gene are MDHEN and SYDVKM. The length of the CDR3 is 14 residues.

This clone was counted many times. V usage is TRBV7-6 and J usage is TRBJ2-7; 7 nucleotides line up with TRBD1. Germline CDR1 reads SGHVS; CDR2 reads FNYEAQ. Trimming cost V 1 base and J 3 bases; bases outside gene matches: 24. The CDR3 contains 21 residues. CDR3: CASSLVAPTRDYRGPFYEQYF. The CDR3 bases are TGTGCCAGCAGCTTAGTAGCCCCCACCCGTGACTACAGGGGCCCTTTCTACGAGCAGTACTTC.

This clone was counted between two and nine times. V usage is TRBV6-2 or TRBV6-3 and J usage is TRBJ2-1; no definite D call. The CDR3 is made up of 12 amino acids. CDR1 and CDR2 from the germline V gene are MNHEY and SVGEGT. V was trimmed by 5 bases and J by 7 bases, leaving 9 bases between them. CDR3 nucleotides: TGTGCCAGCAGTGAACAAGGGAATGAGCAGTTCTTC. It is translated as CASSEQGNEQFF.

This chain joins TRBV10-3 and TRBJ2-7; D unclear. The CDR3 runs 14 residues. Trimming shortened V by 0 bases and J by 2 bases, and 8 bases separated the two germline ends. Germline V gene sequence: CDR1 ENHRY, CDR2 SYGVKD. The CDR3 loop is CAISESKSAYEQYF. In DNA form, the CDR3 reads TGTGCCATCAGTGAGTCGAAATCGGCCTACGAGCAGTACTTC.

The chain uses TRBV20-1 and TRBJ2-3, with D possibly being TRBD1 or TRBD2 (5 bases each). From germline, CDR1 is DFQATT and CDR2 SNEGSKA (reference sequence). Trimming removed 6 bases at V and 3 bases at J, with 13 bases between. CDR3 size: 13 residues. The DNA for the CDR3 is TGCAGTGCCAGGGACCGATTAACAGATACGCAGTATTTT. It yields the protein CSARDRLTDTQYF.

The V gene is TRBV20-1, the J gene TRBJ1-5; D remains ambiguous. Germline V lookup: CDR1 DFQATT, CDR2 SNEGSKA (reference sequence). This CDR3 region has 16 residues. V was shortened by 5 bases and J by 0 bases, with 17 bases between the two germline ends. In nucleotides, the CDR3 is TGCAGTGCTTCAATACCAGAGATTTATAGCAATCAGCCCCAGCATTTT. Residues: CSASIPEIYSNQPQHF.

This clone was picked up many times. The chain is built from TRBV20-1 and TRBJ2-5, with D unresolved. Germline CDR1 and CDR2: DFQATT and SNEGSKA (reference sequence). V lost 1 base and J lost 4, with 16 bases in between. The CDR3 is 15 residues long. The CDR3 nucleotides read TGCAGTGCTAGAGGGCCGGGTTCTGGCGGAGAGACCCAGTACTTC. It yields the protein CSARGPGSGGETQYF.